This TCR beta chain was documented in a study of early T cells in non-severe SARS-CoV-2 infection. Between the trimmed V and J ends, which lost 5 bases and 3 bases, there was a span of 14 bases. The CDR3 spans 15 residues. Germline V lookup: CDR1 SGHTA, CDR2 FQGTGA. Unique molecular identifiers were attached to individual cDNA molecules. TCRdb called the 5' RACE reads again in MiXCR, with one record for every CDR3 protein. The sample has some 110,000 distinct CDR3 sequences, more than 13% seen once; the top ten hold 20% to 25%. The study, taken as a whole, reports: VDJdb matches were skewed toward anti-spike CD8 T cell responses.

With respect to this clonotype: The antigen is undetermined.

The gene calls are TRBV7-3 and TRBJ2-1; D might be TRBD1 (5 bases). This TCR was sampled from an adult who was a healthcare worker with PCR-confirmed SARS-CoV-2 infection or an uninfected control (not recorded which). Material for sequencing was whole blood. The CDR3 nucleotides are TGTGCCAGCAGCCAGACAGCTCTAAACTACAATGAGCAGTTCTTC. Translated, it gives CASSQTALNYNEQFF.